These 20 T cell receptor beta chains were all obtained from the same sample, sequenced in a study of blood T cells in healthy people across ages. A second 7 to 11 cycle PCR used barcoded and J-beta primers. In TCRdb, the 5' RACE reads were re-called with MiXCR into one record per CDR3 protein. There are around 1,900,000 distinct CDR3 sequences in the sample; about two fifths occur only once, and approximately 22% lies in the top ten. The sample taken for sequencing was blood. All receptors derive from a human donor in good health.

Points on this clonotype: A much larger clone differs from this one at a single base, so this may be a read error. The CDR3 reads CASRQRGGGNEQFF. The CDR3 DNA reads TGTGCCAGCAGGCAGCGGGGGGGCGGGAATGAGCAGTTCTTC. The rearrangement uses TRBV7-2 and TRBJ2-1, with 10 bases lining up with TRBD2. J was trimmed by 7 bases and V by 6 bases; bases with no gene match: 6. From germline, CDR1 is SGHTA and CDR2 FQGNSA. This CDR3 is built from 14 residues.

This clonotype was observed a few times. The chain combines TRBV7-9 with TRBJ2-5; maybe TRBD1 (6 bases). The CDR3 spans 12 residues. With 3 bases removed from V and 11 bases from J, the gap between germline ends came to 13 bases. The germline V gene has CDR1 SEHNR and CDR2 FQNEAQ (reference sequence). The CDR3 coding sequence is TGTGCCAGCAGCTTGGACAGTGACCAGCAGTACTTC. This codes for CASSLDSDQQYF.

This chain links TRBV28 with TRBJ2-4, with 7 positions matching TRBD1. The CDR3 covers 14 residues. The germline gives CDR1 MDHEN, CDR2 SYDVKM. J was trimmed by 13 bases and V by 7 bases; bases with no gene match: 16. DNA for the CDR3: TGTGCCAGCACCATTATGACAGGGTCGGAGGAGCAGTACTTC. This translates into CASTIMTGSEEQYF. Using reference TRBV28 and TRBJ2-4 for the parts outside the CDR3, the full variable domain is DVKVTQSSRYLVKRTGEKVFLECVQDMDHENMFWYRQDPGLGLRLIYFSYDVKMKEKGDIPEGYSVSREKKERFSLILESASTNQTSMYLCASTIMTGSEEQYFGAGTRLSVL.

V gene TRBV7-2 combines with J gene TRBJ2-1; unclear D gene. Germline lookup yields CDR1 SGHTA and CDR2 FQGNSA. The germline V and J ends were trimmed by 0 bases and 6 bases, with 9 bases remaining between them. The length of the CDR3 is 14 residues. This chain's CDR3 is CASSLAGVGNEQFF. CDR3 nucleotides: TGTGCCAGCAGCTTAGCCGGTGTGGGCAATGAGCAGTTCTTC.

V and J are TRBV30 and TRBJ1-1; D is perhaps TRBD1 (5 bases). The CDR3 loop spans 14 amino acids. V lost 5 bases and J 3 bases, leaving 16 bases between the germline ends. Germline CDR1 reads GTSNPN; CDR2 reads SVGIG (reference sequence). CDR3 residues: CAWVMPWGDTEAFF. For the CDR3, the DNA is TGTGCCTGGGTCATGCCGTGGGGCGACACTGAAGCTTTCTTT.

This rearrangement joins TRBV19 to TRBJ1-4; D is uncertain. CDR1 and CDR2 (germline): LNHDA, SQIVND (reference sequence). This CDR3 region has 12 residues. Trimming removed 5 bases at V and 8 bases at J, with 9 bases between. The DNA of the CDR3 is TGTGCCAGTAGTGCGACGCCGGAAAAACTGTTTTTT. This gives the protein CASSATPEKLFF.

This chain links TRBV11-3 with TRBJ1-1; 7 nucleotides align to TRBD1. The germline CDR1 and CDR2 sequences are SGHNT and YENEEA. Trimming at V came to 6 bases and at J to 0 bases, leaving 4 bases not matched to a gene. The CDR3 has 14 residues. CDR3 coding DNA: TGTGCCAGCAGACAGGGGTTATTGAACACTGAAGCTTTCTTT. It encodes CASRQGLLNTEAFF. The full variable domain, with the rest looked up from reference TRBV11-3 and TRBJ1-1, is EAGVVQSPRYKIIEKKQPVAFWCNPISGHNTLYWYLQNLGQGPELLIRYENEEAVDDSQLPKDRFSAERLKGVDSTLKIQPAELGDSAVYLCASRQGLLNTEAFFGQGTRLTVV.

Only a few counts were recorded for this clonotype. The chain couples TRBV12-3 or TRBV12-4 to TRBJ1-2; a possible D gene is TRBD1 (6 bases). The V end lost 6 bases, the J end lost 3 bases, and 11 bases lay between the germline ends. This CDR3 comprises 13 residues. The CDR3 DNA sequence: TGTGCCAGCAGATCTACAGGGCACTATGGCTACACCTTC. Translating it yields CASRSTGHYGYTF.

The rearrangement joins TRBV20-1 to TRBJ1-5, with D maybe TRBD1 (6 bases). This CDR3 has 13 residues. Germline CDR1 is DFQATT and CDR2 is SNEGSKA (reference sequence). V was cut by 3 bases and J by 4 bases, with 10 bases left in between. CDR3 bases: TGCAGTGCTAGTGGGGACACAAATCAGCCCCAGCATTTT. It codes for CSASGDTNQPQHF.

This clonotype was found a few times. Because the CDR3's place on the DNA is in doubt, the DNA is left out and the CDR3 is given as listed by TCRdb. The chain has TRBV5-1 and TRBJ2-7; the D call TRBD1 from the table was never checked on the DNA. The CDR3 totals 14 residues, both ends included. Germline lookup yields CDR1 SGHRS and CDR2 YFSETQ. CDR3 protein: CASSWGQGADERYF.

This clonotype was detected once. This chain connects TRBV7-7 to TRBJ2-1; no definite D call. This CDR3 has 15 residues. The V and J ends lost 4 bases and 7 bases respectively, with 17 bases between them. Germline CDR1 and CDR2: SSHAT and FNYEAQ (reference sequence). DNA for the CDR3: TGTGCCAGCAGCTCGTCGGCCTCCGCTGGGAATGAGCAGTTCTTC. Encoded protein: CASSSSASAGNEQFF.

The CDR3 DNA follows: TGTGCCAGCACGCGGGACAGGACAGGGGCTTACGAGCAGTACTTC. Translation: CASTRDRTGAYEQYF. The chain joins TRBV7-8 to TRBJ2-7, with 9 bases that match TRBD1. The trim removed 7 bases at V and 4 bases at J, leaving 11 bases unmatched. Germline CDR1 is SGHVS and CDR2 is FQNEAQ. This CDR3 contains 15 residues.

The chain couples TRBV18 to TRBJ1-1; tentatively, D is TRBD1 (5 bases). The CDR3 contains 15 residues. Trimming removed 0 bases at V and 3 bases at J, with 11 bases between. The germline gives CDR1 KGHSH, CDR2 LQKENI. The CDR3 coding sequence is TGTGCCAGCTCACCACCAGCAGAAGGGGACACTGAAGCTTTCTTT. The encoded protein is CASSPPAEGDTEAFF.

The V gene is TRBV21-1, the J gene TRBJ2-1; the D call in the table, TRBD2, was not verified against the DNA. TRBV21-1 counts as a pseudogene. The length of the CDR3 is 21 residues. CDR3 nucleotide sequence: TGTGCCAGCAGCATACCACCGAGCCTAGCGGGGGGGCATATCTCCTACAATGAGCAGTTCTTC. It is translated as CASSIPPSLAGGHISYNEQFF.

This clonotype was seen a handful of times. This chain uses TRBV20-1 with TRBJ1-4; 8 bases fit TRBD1. The germline CDR1 and CDR2 sequences are DFQATT and SNEGSKA (reference sequence). The CDR3 spans 14 residues. V shed 5 bases, J shed 8 bases, and the junction held 10 bases outside the gene matches. The DNA of the CDR3 is TGCAGTGCTCCATACAGGGGGAGGCAGGAAAAACTGTTTTTT. Residues: CSAPYRGRQEKLFF.

This clonotype appeared a few times. The V gene is TRBV4-2, the J gene TRBJ2-1; 15 positions agree with TRBD2. With 1 base clipped from V and 4 bases from J, the junction kept 8 bases outside the gene matches. Looked up from germline, CDR1 is LGHNA and CDR2 is YNFKEQ. There are 19 residues in the CDR3. In DNA, the CDR3 is TGTGCCAGCAGCCAAGTGACTGGACTAGCGGGGGGGGAGTACAATGAGCAGTTCTTC. Amino acids: CASSQVTGLAGGEYNEQFF.

The rearrangement links TRBV12-3 or TRBV12-4 to TRBJ2-2; possible D gene TRBD2, 5 bases. The CDR3 length is 15 residues. V was shortened by 6 bases and J by 2 bases, with 13 bases between the two germline ends. DNA for the CDR3: TGTGCCAGCAGCCACCGGGAACGAAACACCGGGGAGCTGTTTTTT. Residues: CASSHRERNTGELFF.

This clonotype has more than one count but fewer than ten. The chain carries TRBV7-8 and TRBJ2-5; D remains unclear. The CDR3 extends over 16 amino acids. With 1 base removed from V and 7 bases from J, the gap between germline ends came to 19 bases. In germline, CDR1 is SGHVS, CDR2 FQNEAQ. CDR3 coding DNA: TGTGCCAGCAGCTTAGATGGAGACACCCTGGAGTGGACCCAGTACTTC. Its protein is CASSLDGDTLEWTQYF.

This clonotype appeared a few times. The chain uses TRBV15 and TRBJ1-2; 7 nucleotides align to TRBD1. The CDR3 totals 15 residues. The V gene end was trimmed by 3 bases and the J gene end by 1 base; junction bases not matched to a gene: 5. CDR1 and CDR2 from the germline V gene are LNHNV and YYDKDF (reference sequence). The CDR3 region is CATSSRTGGNYGYTF. CDR3 DNA sequence: TGTGCCACCAGCAGTCGGACAGGAGGTAACTATGGCTACACCTTC.

This clonotype occurred a few times. The chain links TRBV7-8 to TRBJ1-2, with D hard to call. Germline CDR1 and CDR2: SGHVS and FQNEAQ. The CDR3 is 12 amino acids. The V end lost 1 base, the J end lost 6 bases, and 6 bases lay between the germline ends. CDR3 sequence reads: CASSLGFDGYTF. As DNA, the CDR3 is TGTGCCAGCAGCTTAGGGTTTGATGGCTACACCTTC.